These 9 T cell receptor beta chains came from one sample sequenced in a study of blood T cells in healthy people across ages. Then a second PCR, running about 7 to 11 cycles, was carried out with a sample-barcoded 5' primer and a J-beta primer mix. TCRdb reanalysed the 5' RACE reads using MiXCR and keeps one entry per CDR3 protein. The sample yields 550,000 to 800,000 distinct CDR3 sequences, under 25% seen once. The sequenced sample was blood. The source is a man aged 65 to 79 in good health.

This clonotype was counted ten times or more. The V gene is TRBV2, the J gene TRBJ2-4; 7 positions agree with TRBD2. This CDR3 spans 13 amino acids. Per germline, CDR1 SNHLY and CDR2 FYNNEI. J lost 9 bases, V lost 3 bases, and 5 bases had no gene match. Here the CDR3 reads CASSEWEGTIQYF. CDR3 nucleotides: TGTGCCAGCAGTGAGTGGGAGGGTACCATTCAGTACTTC. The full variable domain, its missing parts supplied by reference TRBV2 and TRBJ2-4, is EPEVTQTPSHQVTQMGQEVILRCVPISNHLYFYWYRQILGQKVEFLVSFYNNEISEKSEIFDDQFSVERPDGSNFTLKIRSTKLEDSAMYFCASSEWEGTIQYFGAGTRLSVL.

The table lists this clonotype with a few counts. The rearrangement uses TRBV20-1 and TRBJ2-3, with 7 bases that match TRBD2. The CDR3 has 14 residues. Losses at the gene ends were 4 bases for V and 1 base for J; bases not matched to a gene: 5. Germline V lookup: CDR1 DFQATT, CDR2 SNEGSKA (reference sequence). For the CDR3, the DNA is TGCAGTGCTAAAGCGGGGTGGGGCACAGATACGCAGTATTTT. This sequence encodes CSAKAGWGTDTQYF.

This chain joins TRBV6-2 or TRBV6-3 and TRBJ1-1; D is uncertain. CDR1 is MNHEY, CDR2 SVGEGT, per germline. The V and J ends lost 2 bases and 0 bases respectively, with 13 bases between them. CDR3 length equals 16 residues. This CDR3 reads CASSYNGRRLNTEAFF. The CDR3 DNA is TGTGCCAGCAGTTACAATGGTCGCAGACTGAACACTGAAGCTTTCTTT.

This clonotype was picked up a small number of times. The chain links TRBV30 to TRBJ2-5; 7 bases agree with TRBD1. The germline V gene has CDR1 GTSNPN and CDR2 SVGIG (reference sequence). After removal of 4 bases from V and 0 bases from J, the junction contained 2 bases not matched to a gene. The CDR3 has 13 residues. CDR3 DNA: TGTGCCTGGACTGGGACAGACCAAGAGACCCAGTACTTC. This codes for CAWTGTDQETQYF.

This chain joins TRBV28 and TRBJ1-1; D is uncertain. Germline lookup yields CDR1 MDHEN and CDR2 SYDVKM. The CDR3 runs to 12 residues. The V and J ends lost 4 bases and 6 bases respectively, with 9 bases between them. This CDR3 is CASSSPQPEAFF. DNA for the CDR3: TGTGCCAGCAGTTCCCCCCAACCTGAAGCTTTCTTT.

CDR3 amino acids: CASSVLPAQETQYF. The CDR3 bases are TGTGCCAGTAGTGTCCTCCCCGCCCAAGAGACCCAGTACTTC. The chain recombines TRBV19 with TRBJ2-5; D uncertain. Trimming pared 5 bases from V and 1 base from J, leaving 11 bases between. This CDR3 has 14 amino acids. CDR1 is LNHDA, CDR2 SQIVND, per germline (reference sequence). Full variable domain (rest looked up from reference TRBV19 and TRBJ2-5): DGGITQSPKYLFRKEGQNVTLSCEQNLNHDAMYWYRQDPGQGLRLIYYSQIVNDFQKGDIAEGYSVSREKKESFPLTVTSAQKNPTAFYLCASSVLPAQETQYFGPGTRLLVL.

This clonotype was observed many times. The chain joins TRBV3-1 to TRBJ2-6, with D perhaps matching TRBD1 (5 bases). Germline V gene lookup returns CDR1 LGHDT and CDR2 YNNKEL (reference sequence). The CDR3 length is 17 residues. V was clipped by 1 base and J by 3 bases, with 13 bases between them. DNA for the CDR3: TGTGCCAGCAGCCAAGGACAGTATTTGGGTGGGGCCAACGTCCTGACTTTC. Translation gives CASSQGQYLGGANVLTF.

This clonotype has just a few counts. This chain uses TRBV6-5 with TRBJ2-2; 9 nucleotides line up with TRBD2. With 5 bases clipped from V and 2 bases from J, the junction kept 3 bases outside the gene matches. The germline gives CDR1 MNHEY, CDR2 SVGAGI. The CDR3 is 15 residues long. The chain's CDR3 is CASSGLAKNTGELFF. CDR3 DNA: TGTGCCAGCAGTGGACTAGCGAAAAACACCGGGGAGCTGTTTTTT.

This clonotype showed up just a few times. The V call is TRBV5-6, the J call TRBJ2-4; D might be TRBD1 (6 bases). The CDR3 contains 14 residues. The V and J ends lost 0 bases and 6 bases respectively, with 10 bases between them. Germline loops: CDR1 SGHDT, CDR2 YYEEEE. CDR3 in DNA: TGTGCCAGCAGCTTGGGGGGGCTTATAAACATTCAGTACTTC. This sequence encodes CASSLGGLINIQYF.